The TCR beta chain under discussion was sequenced for a study of blood T cell repertoires in COVID-19. Overall study: Acute and convalescent COVID-19 samples came from the United States, Italy and Spain. In each case, the material was cDNA or gDNA derived from T cells, B-cell-depleted T cells, or PBMCs.

Original handling: Researchers report that nucleated cell counts were estimated from reference gene primer amplification. The protocol was immunoSEQ multiplex PCR, while the TCRdb copy is restricted to in-frame clones and leaves out a portion. The V and J calls and the clone size are those of that table, but D and trimming were determined from the DNA. The sample has under 80,000 clones; around 73% are singletons. The CDR3 totals 13 residues. The V and J ends lost 3 bases and 5 bases respectively, with 7 bases between them. Germline lookup yields CDR1 SGHTA and CDR2 FQGTGA. This clone was seen only a few times.

The chain combines TRBV7-3 with TRBJ2-2, with D perhaps TRBD2 (6 bases). Specimen: peripheral blood. The sequence derives from a man older than 75 with active or convalescent COVID-19. The CDR3 bases are TGTGCCAGCAGCTTGGGGGGAACCGGGGAGCTGTTTTTT. Translation: CASSLGGTGELFF.